The entry that follows covers one T cell receptor (beta chain) sequence. The antigen remains undetermined. Expressed TCRB transcripts got sequenced, as all isolated RNA was reverse transcribed. Mean yield for stem cell-like memory T cell samples was about a million reads. Sequenced by immunoSEQ multiplex PCR; TCRdb stores in-frame clones only, minus some. The sample has 45,000 to 60,000 clones; 63% are singletons. The data stem from a study of beta chain features in type 1 diabetes. The study's findings and limits: Among all four CD4+ subsets, Type 1 diabetes patients had TCRB CDR3s that were moderately but significantly shorter. Among patients, naive, central memory and Treg TCRB repertoires appeared more similar than among healthy donors. The study notes PCR might favor shorter templates equally in patients and controls.

Post-sort purity exceeded 95% for all sorted populations. The CDR3 runs to 16 residues. The ends lost 3 bases at V and 3 bases at J; junction bases unmatched: 6. CDR1 is SGHRS and CDR2 is YFSETQ in the germline V gene. This TCR derives from a woman younger than 45 with type 1 diabetes. The sequencing sample was made of stem cell memory CD4+ T cells from blood. This chain uses TRBV5-1 with TRBJ2-2; 9 bases fit TRBD2. The CDR3: CASSSLAGADTGELFF. The CDR3, as DNA: TGCGCCAGCAGCTCTTTAGCGGGAGCGGACACCGGGGAGCTGTTTTTT.